These T cell receptor beta chains were read from a single sample in a study of cytomegalovirus exposure and HLA in healthy donors. Method: immunoSEQ multiplex PCR; TCRdb's copy keeps in-frame clones and lacks some. The sample carries around 33,000 clones, 70% to 80% recorded once. The sample taken for sequencing was PBMCs. Receptors originate from a woman in her twenties or thirties in good health and CMV-seropositive. Each CDR3 is given with its conserved first and last residue. A D gene is named only where the DNA matches it firmly. Not all rows give a size; the values are once, few, many and, for expanded clones, a class.

clone_size	v_call	d_call	j_call	cdr3_nt	cdr3_aa
NA	TRBV29-1	NA	TRBJ2-5	TGCAGCGTTGAAGTAAGGGGGGGTGAGACCCAGTACTTC	CSVEVRGGETQYF
NA	TRBV30	NA	TRBJ2-2	TGTGCCTGGAGGAAGGGGGTGCTCACCGGGGAGCTGTTTTTT	CAWRKGVLTGELFF
NA	TRBV30	TRBD2	TRBJ2-5	TGTGCCTGGAGTGTAACCCAGCGGGGGGGTGGGGAGACCCAGTACTTC	CAWSVTQRGGGETQYF
NA	TRBV15	TRBD1	TRBJ2-2	TGTGCCACCAGCAGAGTTGACAGGGATTCGACCGGGGAGCTGTTTTTT	CATSRVDRDSTGELFF
NA	TRBV5-1	NA	TRBJ2-5	TGCGCCAGCAGCTTGGCATGGTCCATAGAAGAGACCCAGTACTTC	CASSLAWSIEETQYF
few	TRBV9	TRBD1	TRBJ1-6	TGTGCCAGCAGGAGGGACAGGGAGAATTCACCCCTCCACTTT	CASRRDRENSPLHF
few	TRBV10-2	TRBD2	TRBJ2-7	TGCGCCAGCAGTGAGTCCCGCAGGGAGGGCTACGAGCAGTACTTC	CASSESRREGYEQYF
NA	TRBV14	TRBD2	TRBJ2-7	TGTGCCAGTCGGGGGGAAGGACGTTGCGAGCAGTACTTC	CASRGEGRCEQYF
NA	TRBV27	TRBD1	TRBJ1-6	TGTGCCAGCAGTGCAAGACCTGGGACAGGCTTCAATTCACCCCTCCACTTT	CASSARPGTGFNSPLHF
NA	TRBV9	NA	TRBJ1-4	TGTGCCAGCAGCCGTAGAGGGCACTATAATGAAAAACTGTTTTTT	CASSRRGHYNEKLFF
NA	TRBV7-6	NA	TRBJ1-6	TGTGCCAGCAGCTTAGGGTCTCCAGGGATGTCATCACCCCTCCACTTT	CASSLGSPGMSSPLHF
NA	TRBV19	NA	TRBJ1-5	TGTGCCAGTAGTATAGTCGTAGAGATTGAGCCCCAGCATTTT	CASSIVVEIEPQHF
NA	TRBV6-5	TRBD1	TRBJ1-1	TGTGCCAGCAGTTACGACTCGACAGGGGGCACTGAAGCTTTCTTT	CASSYDSTGGTEAFF
NA	TRBV15	TRBD2	TRBJ2-7	TGTGCCACCAGCTCGAAACCGAGCGGGAGAAGCTTCAACTTC	CATSSKPSGRSFNF
few	TRBV7-3	TRBD2	TRBJ2-7	TGTGCCAGCAGCTTAGGGACTAGCGGCTCCTACGAGCAGTACTTC	CASSLGTSGSYEQYF
NA	TRBV6-5	NA	TRBJ2-3	TGTGCCAGCAGTTATTACAGGAGCACAGATACGCAGTATTTT	CASSYYRSTDTQYF
NA	TRBV14	NA	TRBJ2-7	TGTGCCAGCAGCCAAGATTTCACTAGTTCGGACGAGCAGTACTTC	CASSQDFTSSDEQYF
NA	TRBV6-5	TRBD1	TRBJ2-3	TGTGCCAGCAGTTACACGGGACAGGGGGGAACAGATACGCAGTATTTT	CASSYTGQGGTDTQYF
NA	TRBV2	NA	TRBJ1-5	TGTGCCAGCAGTGACCCCCTGTATAGCAATCAGCCCCAGCATTTT	CASSDPLYSNQPQHF
NA	TRBV9	NA	TRBJ2-1	TGTGCCAGCAGCGTACTAGCCGATTACAATGAGCAGTTCTTC	CASSVLADYNEQFF
NA	TRBV14	NA	TRBJ1-2	TGTGCCAGCAGCCAAGCAGGGTCTAACTATGGCTACGCCTTC	CASSQAGSNYGYAF
NA	TRBV6-6	NA	TRBJ2-7	TGTGCCAGCAGCCGGACTCCAGGGGACTACGAGCAGTACTTC	CASSRTPGDYEQYF
NA	TRBV6-1	TRBD1	TRBJ2-7	TGTGCCAGCAGGCAGACAGGGTCGTCCTACGAGCAGTACTTC	CASRQTGSSYEQYF